This passage covers 25 T cell receptor beta chains from one sample sequenced in a study of cytomegalovirus exposure and HLA in healthy donors. The PCR contained 60 Vbeta and 13 Jbeta primers. Profiling relied on immunoSEQ multiplex PCR, and the TCRdb table lists in-frame clones only, not all of them. The sample carries 150,000 to 200,000 clones, approximately 85% recorded once. The sequenced material came from PBMCs. These receptors were taken from a girl aged 2-10 years in good health and CMV-seropositive.

V usage is TRBV6-5 and J usage is TRBJ1-2; tentatively, D is TRBD1 (5 bases). The CDR3 extends over 15 amino acids. Trimming removed 2 bases at V and 4 bases at J, with 14 bases between. Germline CDR1 and CDR2: MNHEY and SVGAGI. Here the CDR3 reads CASSYRTGGSYGYTF. The CDR3 DNA reads TGTGCCAGCAGTTACCGGACGGGGGGTAGCTATGGCTACACCTTC.

V is TRBV10-1 and J is TRBJ2-1; 11 nucleotides line up with TRBD2. Germline V gives CDR1 WNHNN, CDR2 SYGVQD (reference sequence). The CDR3 totals 22 residues. The J segment lost 1 base and the V segment lost 5 bases, leaving 22 bases of the junction unmatched. The CDR3 region is CASSPGKEARLAGGLSYNEQFF. In nucleotides, the CDR3 is TGCGCCAGCAGTCCGGGGAAGGAAGCCCGGCTAGCGGGAGGATTGTCCTACAATGAGCAGTTCTTC.

The CDR3 nucleotides are TGTGCCAGCAGCGGGACTAGCGAAGTACATGAGCAGTTCTTC. This sequence encodes CASSGTSEVHEQFF. This chain uses TRBV9 with TRBJ2-1; TRBD2 matches at 9 bases. After removal of 3 bases from V and 8 bases from J, the junction contained 6 bases not matched to a gene. The germline CDR1 and CDR2 sequences are SGDLS and YYNGEE. The CDR3 extends over 14 amino acids.

The J gene is TRBJ2-5, the V gene TRBV7-3, with 10 bases aligning to TRBD2. Unmatched junction bases numbered 10, after V lost 8 bases and J lost 4 bases. This CDR3 is built from 15 residues. Germline V gene sequence: CDR1 SGHTA, CDR2 FQGTGA. The CDR3, as DNA: TGTGCCAGCGGAATAGCGGGAGGAAGGGGAGAGACCCAGTACTTC. Residues: CASGIAGGRGETQYF.

J is TRBJ1-6 and V is TRBV27; 8 bases are a match to TRBD1. Looked up from germline, CDR1 is MNHEY and CDR2 is SMNVEV (reference sequence). Trimming cost V 6 bases and J 3 bases; bases outside gene matches: 4. There are 15 residues in the CDR3. The CDR3: CASRAGTGYNSPLHF. The CDR3 bases are TGTGCCAGCAGGGCCGGGACAGGCTATAATTCACCCCTCCACTTT.

V usage is TRBV5-1 and J usage is TRBJ2-1; 10 nucleotides match TRBD2. CDR1 and CDR2 (germline): SGHRS, YFSETQ. Trimming removed 6 bases from V and 4 bases from J; junction bases left unmatched: 13. CDR3 length equals 17 residues. CDR3 nucleotide sequence: TGCGCCAGCAAGGAGCGGGAGGGCCCGGGGTCGTACAATGAGCAGTTCTTC. It encodes CASKEREGPGSYNEQFF.

The rearrangement uses TRBV30 and TRBJ2-3, with 13 bases fitting TRBD2. CDR1 and CDR2 (germline): GTSNPN, SVGIG (reference sequence). The CDR3 runs to 17 residues. CDR3 in amino acids: CASISPATSGRSDTQYF. The CDR3 nucleotides are TGTGCGTCCATTTCGCCCGCGACTAGCGGGAGGTCAGATACGCAGTATTTT.

This chain uses TRBV19 with TRBJ2-4, with D possibly TRBD1 on 6 matching bases. Per the germline V gene, CDR1 is LNHDA and CDR2 is SQIVND (reference sequence). The ends were cut back, 0 bases at V and 6 bases at J, with 12 bases in the middle. The CDR3 extends over 15 amino acids. This CDR3 is CASSIDRDTRNIQYF. As DNA, the CDR3 is TGTGCCAGTAGTATAGACCGGGACACTAGAAACATTCAGTACTTC.

This clone showed up just a few times. The CDR3 loop is CAIPPAGVQETQYF. Written as DNA, the CDR3 is TGTGCCATCCCCCCAGCGGGAGTACAAGAGACCCAGTACTTC. V gene TRBV6-4 combines with J gene TRBJ2-5; 8 bases are a match to TRBD2. CDR3 length: 14 amino acids. The V gene's germline CDR1 is MRHNA and CDR2 SNTAGT. V gave up 10 bases and J gave up 2 bases; unmatched junction bases: 9.

Notes on this clone: This sample also contains other DNA sequences that code for the same CDR3. CDR3 region: CASSLGLAINEQFF. In DNA form, the CDR3 reads TGCGCCAGCAGCTTGGGACTAGCTATCAATGAGCAGTTCTTC. V usage is TRBV5-1 and J usage is TRBJ2-1; 7 bases match TRBD2. V was clipped by 0 bases and J by 6 bases; unmatched bases: 3. This CDR3 region has 14 residues. Germline V gene lookup returns CDR1 SGHRS and CDR2 YFSETQ.

This clone was counted only a few times. The CDR3 region is CASSRDRYNEQFF. The CDR3, as DNA: TGTGCCAGCAGCCGTGACAGGTACAATGAGCAGTTCTTC. J is TRBJ2-1 and V is TRBV9; tentative D call: TRBD1 (6 bases). Germline V gene lookup returns CDR1 SGDLS and CDR2 YYNGEE. The CDR3 loop spans 13 amino acids. V was shortened by 4 bases and J by 4 bases, with 9 bases between the two germline ends.

The rearrangement links TRBV27 to TRBJ1-3; tentative D call: TRBD1 (6 bases). CDR3 length: 16 residues. Deletions cut 6 bases from V and 4 bases from J, with 19 bases between. Germline assignment: CDR1 MNHEY and CDR2 SMNVEV (reference sequence). The CDR3 DNA reads TGTGCCAGCAGGGGGGGGGTGGGGGCAAACGGAAACACCATATATTTT. Its protein is CASRGGVGANGNTIYF.

The chain carries TRBV14 and TRBJ2-7; D possibly corresponds to TRBD1 (5 bases). Germline values: CDR1 SGHDN, CDR2 FVKESK. The CDR3 is 13 amino acids. V was pared by 0 bases and J by 7 bases, with 10 bases between. The CDR3 is CASSQERGGEQYF. For the CDR3, the DNA is TGTGCCAGCAGCCAAGAAAGGGGCGGTGAGCAGTACTTC.

A note on this clone: One end of the junction is discordant with germline, which a read error may explain. The V gene is TRBV30, the J gene TRBJ2-2; possible D gene TRBD2, 5 bases. CDR3 length: 13 amino acids. Germline-derived CDR1 and CDR2 are GTSNPN and SVGIG (reference sequence). Here the CDR3 reads CAWSLAGLGKLFF. As DNA, the CDR3 is TGTGCCTGGAGTCTAGCAGGCCTCGGGAAGCTGTTTTTT.

The CDR3 nucleotides read TGTGCCAGTGGGGGACAGTCGAACACTGAAGCTTTCTTT. Protein: CASGGQSNTEAFF. The chain has TRBV2 and TRBJ1-1; 7 bases align to TRBD1. Germline V gene sequence: CDR1 SNHLY, CDR2 FYNNEI. The CDR3 runs 13 residues. Trimming cost V 9 bases and J 1 base; bases outside gene matches: 5.

The chain employs TRBV2 and TRBJ1-1; 11 bases agree with TRBD1. The germline V gene has CDR1 SNHLY and CDR2 FYNNEI. With V trimmed by 7 bases and J by 1 base, 5 bases remained unmatched. The CDR3 consists of 15 residues. CDR3 sequence (DNA): TGTGCCAGCATTCGGGACAGGGGGGGGAACACTGAAGCTTTCTTT. Protein sequence: CASIRDRGGNTEAFF.

CDR3 sequence: CSASAEETQYF. For the CDR3, the DNA is TGCAGTGCTAGCGCAGAAGAGACCCAGTACTTC. This chain connects TRBV20-1 to TRBJ2-5; D unresolved. Germline V gene data show CDR1 as DFQATT and CDR2 as SNEGSKA (reference sequence). The CDR3 runs to 11 residues. Trimming removed 3 bases at V and 3 bases at J, with 5 bases between.

The chain carries TRBV6-5 and TRBJ2-3, with D perhaps TRBD2 (6 bases). Per the germline V gene, CDR1 is MNHEY and CDR2 is SVGAGI. The CDR3 loop spans 13 amino acids. Between the trimmed V and J ends, which lost 4 bases and 6 bases, there was a span of 11 bases. The CDR3: CASSFPGEDTQYF. CDR3 sequence (DNA): TGTGCCAGCAGTTTCCCGGGGGAGGATACGCAGTATTTT.

V and J are TRBV5-4 and TRBJ2-1, with no clear D. V was clipped by 0 bases and J by 6 bases, with 7 bases between them. Germline loops: CDR1 SGHNT, CDR2 YYREEE (reference sequence). This CDR3 is 13 amino acids long. The CDR3 DNA is TGTGCCAGCAGCTTGGTCTCCAGCAATGAGCAGTTCTTC. It yields the protein CASSLVSSNEQFF.

The CDR3 is CASSLGALRRVTDTQYF. The CDR3 DNA sequence: TGCGCCAGCAGCCTTGGGGCACTGCGTAGAGTCACAGATACGCAGTATTTT. V usage is TRBV5-1 and J usage is TRBJ2-3, with D maybe TRBD1 (5 bases). The CDR3 length is 17 residues. Germline-derived CDR1 and CDR2 are SGHRS and YFSETQ. Trimming removed 4 bases from V and 2 bases from J, with 20 bases in between.

This clone turned up a few times. Other DNA sequences in the sample encode the same CDR3. The chain uses TRBV30 and TRBJ1-1; perhaps TRBD1 as D (5 bases). The CDR3 contains 13 residues. Per germline, CDR1 GTSNPN and CDR2 SVGIG (reference sequence). Trimming stripped 3 bases from V and 4 bases from J, with 12 bases between. CDR3 region: CAWSQQGGTEAFF. In DNA, the CDR3 is TGTGCCTGGAGCCAGCAGGGTGGCACTGAAGCTTTCTTT.

The chain combines TRBV7-3 with TRBJ2-2; TRBD2 agrees at 7 bases. CDR3 size: 15 residues. Germline V gene sequence: CDR1 SGHTA, CDR2 FQGTGA. V shed 11 bases and J 0 bases; nucleotides not matched to a gene: 9. The CDR3 bases are TGTGCCCACCCCCCAGCGGGATCGAACACCGGGGAGCTGTTTTTT. This encodes CAHPPAGSNTGELFF.

This clone was picked up one time. The V and J genes are TRBV29-1 and TRBJ2-5, with TRBD2 matching 13 bases. The CDR3 loop spans 14 amino acids. Trimming took 6 bases from V and 5 from J; bases not matched to a gene: 6. Germline CDR1 is SQVTM and CDR2 is ANQGSEA. CDR3 bases: TGCAGCGTGGTCCGGACTAGCGGGAGCGAGACCCAGTACTTC. This translates into CSVVRTSGSETQYF.

This clone showed up just once. The chain links TRBV2 to TRBJ2-6; weak D call: TRBD2 (6 bases). The germline V gene has CDR1 SNHLY and CDR2 FYNNEI. Deletions cut 8 bases from V and 0 bases from J, with 8 bases between. There are 14 residues in the CDR3. As DNA, the CDR3 is TGTGCCAGCTGGAGGGGCTCTGGGGCCAACGTCCTGACTTTC. It is translated as CASWRGSGANVLTF.

The chain joins TRBV19 to TRBJ1-1; a possible D gene is TRBD1 (5 bases). This CDR3 has 12 amino acids. From germline, CDR1 is LNHDA and CDR2 SQIVND (reference sequence). V lost 1 base, J lost 7 bases, and 7 bases lay in between. The CDR3 DNA sequence: TGTGCCAGTAGTATAGGACAGCATGAAGCTTTCTTT. Amino acids: CASSIGQHEAFF.